The source of this TCR beta chain is a study of shared clonotypes between healthy human individuals. Study findings and constraints: All-four-donor shared clonotypes had higher generation probabilities than non-shared clonotypes did. Rarefaction showed that sequencing of sorted subsets was incomplete (despite large depth).

Sequencing was performed with immunoSEQ multiplex PCR; in TCRdb, only in-frame clones are kept and a portion is missing. The table records about 2.3 million clones, more than 85% of them present only once. This CDR3 comprises 15 residues. Germline V CDR1 and CDR2: SGHDT, YYEEEE. The V and J ends lost 3 bases and 2 bases respectively, with 12 bases between them. Remarks on this clone: Its antigen is undetermined.

A CD45RA+ naive subset and a CD45RA-negative memory subset were split from CD4+ cells. What was sequenced was naive CD4+ T cells from PBMCs. Described subset: CD45RA+ positively selected. This clonotype was obtained from a man aged 18 to 35 in good health. Some clones in this sample may be carry-over from other donors' samples. The chain is built from TRBV5-6 and TRBJ2-1; D may be TRBD1 or TRBD2 (5 bases each). The CDR3 loop is CASSSGPAAYNEQFF. CDR3 sequence (DNA): TGTGCCAGCAGCTCGGGACCGGCGGCCTACAATGAGCAGTTCTTC.